These 3 T cell receptor beta chains originate from one sample sequenced in a study of shared clonotypes between healthy human individuals. Sequenced by immunoSEQ multiplex PCR; TCRdb stores in-frame clones only, minus some. This table holds some 470,000 clones, over 65% found once. The sample comprised PBMCs. These receptors originate from a woman aged 40 to 55 in good health. Some clones in this sample may be carry-over from other donors' samples.

A note on this clone: A read error likely explains this, since a far larger clone differs by one base. The final CDR3 position lacks the conserved phenylalanine or tryptophan, pointing to a likely read error. This rearrangement joins TRBV7-9 to TRBJ2-7; TRBD1 aligns across 7 bases. With 1 base clipped from V and 5 bases from J, the junction kept 5 bases outside the gene matches. Per the germline V gene, CDR1 is SEHNR and CDR2 is FQNEAQ (reference sequence). CDR3 length: 14 amino acids. The CDR3 coding sequence is TGTGCCAGCAGCTTAGGCGGACAGGCGGACGAGCAGTACCTC. This gives the protein CASSLGGQADEQYL.

CDR3 sequence: CASSDSRQGPPRDTQYF. CDR3 in DNA: TGTGCCAGCAGTGATTCACGACAAGGCCCACCGCGAGATACGCAGTATTTT. V gene TRBV25-1 combines with J gene TRBJ2-3; D uncertain. Trimming took 3 bases from V and 5 from J, leaving 21 bases between them. Germline CDR1 is MGHDK and CDR2 is SYGVNS. The CDR3 length is 17 residues.

This rearrangement joins TRBV7-8 to TRBJ2-2, with 11 nucleotides matching TRBD2. V shed 8 bases and J 0 bases; nucleotides not matched to a gene: 2. Looked up from germline, CDR1 is SGHVS and CDR2 is FQNEAQ. This CDR3 is built from 15 residues. CDR3 coding DNA: TGTGCCAGCCGGGGACTAGCGGCGAACACCGGGGAGCTGTTTTTT. Protein sequence: CASRGLAANTGELFF.